The present T cell receptor (beta chain) was sequenced within a study of PD-L1 blockade in urothelial cancer. With respect to this clone: What it binds is unknown.

Each patient contributed between 1 and 8 total time points of blood mononuclear cells, pretreatment and during treatment. Study results and caveats: Better survival was predicted by below-median pretreatment blood TCR clonality.

V was pared by 4 bases and J by 3 bases, with 5 bases of the junction left unmatched. The CDR3 loop spans 15 amino acids. Germline V gene sequence: CDR1 SGDLS, CDR2 YYNGEE. Each PCR reaction had synthetic TCR analog templates spiked into it. The assay was immunoSEQ multiplex PCR, and TCRdb's table has in-frame clones only and misses some. The table shows approximately 100,000 clones, with roughly 84% occurring only once. This specimen was PBMCs, taken around atezolizumab (anti-PD-L1) treatment. This TCR came from a man aged 50 or older with urothelial cancer. This rearrangement joins TRBV9 to TRBJ2-7, with 12 positions matching TRBD2. The CDR3 protein is CASSPTSGSLYEQYF. In nucleotides, the CDR3 is TGTGCCAGCAGCCCGACTAGCGGGAGTCTCTACGAGCAGTACTTC. Full variable domain (outside the CDR3, taken from reference TRBV9 and TRBJ2-7): DSGVTQTPKHLITATGQRVTLRCSPRSGDLSVYWYQQSLDQGLQFLIQYYNGEERAKGNILERFSAQQFPDLHSELNLSSLELGDSALYFCASSPTSGSLYEQYFGPGTRLTVT.